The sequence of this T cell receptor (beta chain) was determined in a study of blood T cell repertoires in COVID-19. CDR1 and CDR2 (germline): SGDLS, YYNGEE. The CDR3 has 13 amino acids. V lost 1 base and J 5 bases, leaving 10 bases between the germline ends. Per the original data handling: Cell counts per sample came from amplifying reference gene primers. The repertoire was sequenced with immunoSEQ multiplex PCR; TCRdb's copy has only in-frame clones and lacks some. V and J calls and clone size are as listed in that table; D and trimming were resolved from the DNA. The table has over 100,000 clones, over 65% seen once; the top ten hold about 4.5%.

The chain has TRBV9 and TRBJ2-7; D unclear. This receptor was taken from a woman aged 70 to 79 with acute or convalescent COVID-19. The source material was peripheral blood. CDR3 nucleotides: TGTGCCAGCAGCGTAACCCAGATCGACGAGCAGTACTTC. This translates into CASSVTQIDEQYF.